This T cell receptor beta chain came from a study of blood T cells in healthy people across ages (dated by TCRdb to the mid-2010s). Background for the entire study: In model experiments, template switching captured about one uniquely barcoded TCR beta cDNA molecule for every two T cells. Age-related changes in TCR beta repertoire diversity were measured in the study by deep sequencing normalized with unique cDNA molecular identifiers. The donors were split into four age groups: young (average 16 years), middle-aged (roughly 39), aged (more than 60) and long-lived (roughly 80). Donors of different ages were randomly distributed across sequencing lanes to avoid experimental bias. Using the same blood draw, the study looked at two additional independent replicas of 1 million unique cDNA reads for two donors, one aged 18 to 30 and the other aged 80 or older.

CDR1 is given as MNHEY and CDR2 as SVGEGT, both from the germline V gene. The CDR3 goes from the cysteine to the phenylalanine over 12 residues. The entry retains the CDR3 DNA only, 36 bases that are in frame from base 1. Unmatched junction bases come to 7, with V trimmed by 8 bases and J by 10 bases. The donors were roughly 39 Caucasian individuals from Russia, aged 6 to 90 years, who were systemically healthy. Ten milliliters of peripheral blood were drawn from each donor into EDTA-treated Vacutainer tubes. Ficoll-Paque density-gradient centrifugation was used to isolate PBMCs, with at least 6.5 million per sample. Trizol reagent was used to extract total RNA from the PBMCs, yielding at least 5.5 micrograms per sample. Naive CD45RAhigh/CD27high T cell percentages were measured by flow cytometry on a PBMC aliquot from every donor. General conclusions and limits of the study: The percentage of naive T cells measured by flow cytometry correlated strongly with observed TCR beta diversity. Because the CMV infection status of the donors was unknown, age-related changes in expanded clonotypes may potentially have been confounded. As age increased, observed TCR beta diversity per million T cells dropped in a roughly linear way, and a significant reduction was already evident by age 40. Compared with the aged group, the long-lived group had more naive CD4+ T cells, fewer expanded clones and increased TCR diversity, a pattern suggesting age selection. Conclusive comparison of naive and antigen-experienced compartments was prevented by the profiling of bulk unsorted PBMCs. Estimates of total diversity based on one million sequenced T cells were regarded as lower bounds and as underestimates.

Libraries were prepared through 5' RACE. The listed sequencing device is Illumina HiSeq 2500. A second roughly 7 to 12 cycle PCR used a sample-barcoded 5' primer and a J-beta primer mix. A unique molecular identifier was introduced onto each TCR beta cDNA molecule by a template-switch 5' adaptor carrying 12 random nucleotides. At least 2.5 million CDR3-containing paired-end reads were obtained from each sample. First-strand cDNA was synthesized from all RNA with the Mint cDNA synthesis kit, primed by a TRBC-specific oligonucleotide. Following uracil-DNA glycosylase treatment, a first 18-cycle PCR with universal primers M1SS and BC2_uni_R was performed on all cDNA. Regarding the original processing steps: Normalization of each sample was performed by random selection of 1 million high-quality reads, each carrying a distinct molecular identifier. Instead of being binned into consensus sequences, reads with shared molecular identifiers were discarded. MiTCR, set to a Q25 quality threshold and the strictest error-elimination algorithm, was used for CDR3 identification, clonotype clustering and error correction. A nonparametric unseen species model using Euler transformation provided a lower-bound estimate of total TCR beta diversity. The raw public data were reprocessed by TCRdb itself: fastp quality trimming at Q25, MiXCR clonotype calling, in-frame beta chains only. Identical CDR3 protein sequences are pooled into one entry, listed with their most common genes and DNA. These V and J calls rely on TCRdb rather than the paper's analysis. Here the sample has about 1.8 million distinct CDR3 sequences; around 50% occur a single time. Of the sample, about 2.1% falls within the top ten clones.

Turning to this clonotype: Its cognate antigen has yet to be identified. Base qualities are not recorded, but no much larger clone differs from it by a single base.

Recombination connected TRBV6-2 or TRBV6-3 to TRBJ2-1; 8 bases in the middle match TRBD1. This receptor was identified in a woman aged 40 to 50 in good health. The sample comprised blood. CDR3 sequence: CASGVHRGEQFF. The DNA sequence reads TGTGCCAGCGGTGTCCACAGGGGGGAGCAGTTCTTC.